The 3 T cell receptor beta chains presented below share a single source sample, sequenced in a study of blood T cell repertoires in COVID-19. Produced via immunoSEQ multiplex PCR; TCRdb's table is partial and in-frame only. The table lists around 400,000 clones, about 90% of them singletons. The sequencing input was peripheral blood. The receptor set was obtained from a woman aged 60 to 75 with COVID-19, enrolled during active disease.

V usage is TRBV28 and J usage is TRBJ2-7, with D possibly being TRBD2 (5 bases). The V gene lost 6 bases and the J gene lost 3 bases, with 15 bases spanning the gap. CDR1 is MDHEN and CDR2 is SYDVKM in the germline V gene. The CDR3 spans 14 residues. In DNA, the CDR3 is TGTGCCAGCAGCCGCGCGGGCCTCCTCTACGAGCAGTACTTC. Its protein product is CASSRAGLLYEQYF.

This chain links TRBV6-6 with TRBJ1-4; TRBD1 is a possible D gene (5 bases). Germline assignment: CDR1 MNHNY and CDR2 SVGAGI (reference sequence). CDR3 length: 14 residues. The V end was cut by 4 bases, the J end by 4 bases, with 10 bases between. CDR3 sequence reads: CASSSGTSNEKLFF. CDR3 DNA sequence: TGTGCCAGCAGTTCCGGGACTAGTAATGAAAAACTGTTTTTT.

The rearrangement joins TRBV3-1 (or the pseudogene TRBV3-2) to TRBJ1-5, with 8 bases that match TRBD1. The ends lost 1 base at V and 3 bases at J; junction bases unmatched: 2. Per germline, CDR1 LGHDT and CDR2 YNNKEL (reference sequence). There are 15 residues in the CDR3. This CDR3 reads CASSQAGQVNQPQHF. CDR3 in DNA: TGTGCCAGCAGCCAAGCGGGACAGGTCAATCAGCCCCAGCATTTT.